This T cell receptor (beta chain) was sequenced during a study of regulatory T cells in long-lasting Graves disease. This clonotype was counted at least ten times. No antigen is known for it. Noted time point: newly diagnosed GD, antithyroid drugs for less than 3 months. From RNA extracted from PBMCs, the TCR library was made. Findings and caveats of the study: Comparison showed that persistent patients shared more public clonotypes (under 3,000) than new patients (roughly 970). Gene preferences differed: TRBV28, TRBJ1-2, TRBJ2-5 in persistent cases. Accuracy could have been hurt by small sample size.

According to the study, TCR beta libraries were built with iRepertoire HTBI primers and CDR3-region Arm-PCR. TCRdb fed the multiplex PCR reads into MiXCR, producing one record per CDR3 protein. Of around 500,000 distinct CDR3 sequences listed, about 13% are singletons. V lost 5 bases to trimming and J lost 0 bases; unmatched junction nucleotides: 8. This CDR3 spans 17 amino acids. Germline V gene data show CDR1 as SGHTA and CDR2 as FQGNSA. These data also featured in a second study, about T cells in Graves' hyperthyroidism and ophthalmopathy. That study adds: When the TCR CDR3 underwent first-round RT-PCR, the HTBI primer set was used.

The starting material was peripheral blood mononuclear cells (PBMCs), obtained at new diagnosis, from a patient treated with antithyroid drugs. The receptor comes from a young man with Graves disease. The gene calls are TRBV7-2 and TRBJ1-3, with TRBD1 matching over 9 bases. The CDR3 reads CASSGFLGQGSGNTIYF. The DNA of the CDR3 is TGTGCCAGCAGCGGCTTCCTGGGACAGGGCTCTGGAAACACCATATATTTT.